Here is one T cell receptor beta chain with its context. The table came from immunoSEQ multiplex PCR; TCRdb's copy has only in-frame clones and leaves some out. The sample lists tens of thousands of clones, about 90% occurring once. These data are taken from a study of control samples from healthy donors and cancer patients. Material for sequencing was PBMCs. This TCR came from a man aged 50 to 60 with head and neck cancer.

CDR3: CASSQVGQAKNIQYF. The CDR3 DNA sequence: TGTGCCAGCAGCCAAGTGGGTCAAGCCAAAAACATTCAGTACTTC. The V gene is TRBV4-2, the J gene TRBJ2-4; no clear D. The CDR3 totals 15 residues. V was cut by 1 base and J by 0 bases, with 7 bases left in between. CDR1 and CDR2 (germline): LGHNA, YNFKEQ.